One and the same sample provided the 5 T cell receptor beta chains below, sequenced in a study of siplizumab effects on memory and regulatory T cells. Sequenced by immunoSEQ multiplex PCR; TCRdb stores in-frame clones only, minus some. The sample has 70,000 to 100,000 clones, roughly 97% seen once. The sequenced sample was naive CD4+ T cells sorted from blood. These receptors were obtained from a human donor in good health.

This clone was recorded once. This chain connects TRBV11-2 to TRBJ1-3; the match to TRBD1 covers 7 bases. Germline CDR1 is SGHAT and CDR2 is FQNNGV. This CDR3 spans 19 amino acids. J was trimmed by 2 bases and V by 0 bases; bases with no gene match: 13. CDR3 protein: CASSLDKATGWFTGNTIYF. CDR3 DNA: TGTGCCAGCAGCTTAGATAAGGCGACAGGGTGGTTTACTGGAAACACCATATATTTT. Using reference TRBV11-2 and TRBJ1-3 for the parts outside the CDR3, the full variable domain is EAGVAQSPRYKIIEKRQSVAFWCNPISGHATLYWYQQILGQGPKLLIQFQNNGVVDDSQLPKDRFSAERLKGVDSTLKIQPAKLEDSAVYLCASSLDKATGWFTGNTIYFGEGSWLTVV.

V usage is TRBV5-1 and J usage is TRBJ2-7; D may correspond to TRBD1 or TRBD2 (5 bases each). Germline lookup yields CDR1 SGHRS and CDR2 YFSETQ. The CDR3 has 13 amino acids. Trimming took 9 bases from V and 3 from J, leaving 16 bases between them. The chain's CDR3 is CANQRDGHYEQYF. The CDR3 DNA reads TGCGCCAACCAACGGGACGGGCACTACGAGCAGTACTTC.

This clone was recorded once. The V and J genes are TRBV4-1 and TRBJ2-1; D possibly corresponds to TRBD2 (6 bases). V was shortened by 8 bases and J by 7 bases, with 12 bases between the two germline ends. The CDR3 runs to 12 residues. Germline lookup yields CDR1 MGHRA and CDR2 YSYEKL. The CDR3 here is CASSRDFNEQFF. In DNA, the CDR3 is TGCGCCAGCTCCCGGGACTTTAATGAGCAGTTCTTC.

V usage is TRBV5-1 and J usage is TRBJ2-3; D unclear. Germline V gene data show CDR1 as SGHRS and CDR2 as YFSETQ. The CDR3 sequence is 15 residues long. Trimming left V 0 bases short and J 0 bases short, with 8 bases between. In DNA form, the CDR3 reads TGCGCCAGCAGCTTGGGGTCTTTGAGCACAGATACGCAGTATTTT. Translated, it gives CASSLGSLSTDTQYF.

The chain links TRBV9 to TRBJ2-7; TRBD1 matches at 9 bases. V lost 4 bases to trimming and J lost 6 bases; unmatched junction nucleotides: 17. The germline V gene encodes CDR1 SGDLS and CDR2 YYNGEE. CDR3 size: 17 residues. CDR3 region: CASSPKDRGSPGGEQYF. CDR3 nucleotides: TGTGCCAGCAGCCCGAAAGACAGGGGGTCTCCCGGCGGCGAGCAGTACTTC.